This T cell receptor beta chain appears in the sequencing data of a study of cytomegalovirus exposure and HLA in healthy donors. Primers included in the PCR were 60 Vbeta and 13 Jbeta primers. TCRdb's copy holds only in-frame clones and misses some; the assay was immunoSEQ multiplex PCR. The listing contains some 75,000 clones. Trimming cost V 6 bases and J 6 bases, with 17 bases left between them. CDR1 and CDR2 (germline): KGHSH, LQKENI. The CDR3 covers 14 residues. The chain links TRBV18 to TRBJ1-1; D unclear. The receptor's source is a boy aged 10-17 years in good health and CMV-seronegative. Source material: PBMCs. CDR3 region: CASSPRSDIAEAFF. The DNA of the CDR3 is TGTGCCAGCTCCCCCAGGTCGGATATCGCTGAAGCTTTCTTT.